The sequence of this T cell receptor beta chain was determined in a study of blood T cell repertoires in COVID-19. Overall study: Both acute and convalescent COVID-19 samples were obtained from the United States, Italy and Spain.

Produced via immunoSEQ multiplex PCR; TCRdb's table is partial and in-frame only. Of around 200,000 clones detected, 80% appear once; the ten largest clones hold nearly 7.5%. The CDR3 spans 11 residues. Trimming pared 7 bases from V and 4 bases from J, leaving 7 bases between. CDR1 is MNHEY and CDR2 is SVGAGI in the germline V gene. Participant-given clinical history determined each cohort assignment. This receptor was taken from a middle-aged woman with acute COVID-19. The chain uses TRBV6-5 and TRBJ1-1, with D perhaps matching TRBD1 (6 bases). The specimen sequenced was PBMCs or T cells enriched from blood (not recorded which). The CDR3, as DNA: TGTGCCAGCACCAGGGGCACTGAAGCTTTCTTT. Translation: CASTRGTEAFF.